This paragraph covers one T cell receptor (beta chain) sequence. What this receptor recognizes is not known. Base qualities are not at hand, and no much larger clone is one base apart. This specimen comes from a study of siplizumab effects on memory and regulatory T cells (dated by TCRdb to about 2019). For the wider study: The study examined how the anti-CD2 antibody siplizumab affects alloreactive T-cell subsets in allogeneic mixed lymphocyte reactions built from human PBMCs.

The paper's findings and limits, for the study overall: Siplizumab significantly lowered the cumulative frequency of alloreactive sequences that could be traced to unstimulated CD4+ memory T cells. Unstimulated naive T cells appeared to be more diverse than memory T cells, and naive cells seemed to make a substantial contribution to the alloresponse. Roughly 80-97% of proliferating CD4+ or CD8+ clones could not be assigned a naive or memory phenotype. The suppressive function of proliferating Tregs from siplizumab cultures was not functionally confirmed. Because sequences below about 10^-5 frequency were poorly captured, only a minor fraction of alloreactive clones could be mapped to unstimulated subsets. In reactions with siplizumab, an average of about 75% of mappable alloreactive CD4+ clones were Treg-derived, compared with 25% to 30% in control reactions.

The method was the immunoSEQ multiplex PCR assay. Some 9.9 x 10^4 TCR templates per sample were assayed by the deep sequencing platform. Genomic DNA extracted from sorted T cells was used for TCRbeta CDR3 sequencing. Per the original workflow: The R programming language was used for clonal analysis of the TCRbeta CDR3 data. Comparing unstimulated samples against CFSE-low samples taken after the reaction was how alloreactive CD4+ and CD8+ clones were defined. Regulatory or non-regulatory origin was assigned to alloreactive CD4+ clones by matching of sequences to sorted unstimulated Treg and non-Treg repertoires. TCRdb took this table from immuneACCESS and kept in-frame rearrangements with V and J called. Such tables lack part of the clones; where checked against another copy, unresolved V genes explain under half of the gap, and the rest is unexplained. V and J calls and clone size are given by that table; D and trimming were obtained from the DNA. The sample data list about 110,000 clones, and about nine tenths of these were observed just once. Around 1.3% of the sample comes from the top ten.

CDR1 SGHKS and CDR2 YYEKEE were looked up in the germline V gene (reference sequence). V loses 2 bases, J loses 7 bases, and the germline ends lie 13 bases apart. The cysteine opens and the phenylalanine closes a CDR3 of 14 amino acids. The retained sequence is limited to the CDR3, 42 bases, with the frame set at the first base. TCRbeta CDR3 sequencing was performed on sorted unstimulated T cells and on proliferating T cells recovered from mixed lymphocyte reactions. Fresh whole blood from approximately 10 HLA-typed healthy donors was used to isolate PBMCs. Specimen: CD4+ T cells sorted from blood. This clonotype originated in a human donor in good health. The V and J segments used are TRBV5-5 and TRBJ1-5; no D gene is confidently identified. The encoded CDR3 is CASSLTRGSQPQHF. The nucleotide sequence is given as TGTGCCAGCAGCTTAACCCGCGGTAGCCAGCCCCAGCATTTT.